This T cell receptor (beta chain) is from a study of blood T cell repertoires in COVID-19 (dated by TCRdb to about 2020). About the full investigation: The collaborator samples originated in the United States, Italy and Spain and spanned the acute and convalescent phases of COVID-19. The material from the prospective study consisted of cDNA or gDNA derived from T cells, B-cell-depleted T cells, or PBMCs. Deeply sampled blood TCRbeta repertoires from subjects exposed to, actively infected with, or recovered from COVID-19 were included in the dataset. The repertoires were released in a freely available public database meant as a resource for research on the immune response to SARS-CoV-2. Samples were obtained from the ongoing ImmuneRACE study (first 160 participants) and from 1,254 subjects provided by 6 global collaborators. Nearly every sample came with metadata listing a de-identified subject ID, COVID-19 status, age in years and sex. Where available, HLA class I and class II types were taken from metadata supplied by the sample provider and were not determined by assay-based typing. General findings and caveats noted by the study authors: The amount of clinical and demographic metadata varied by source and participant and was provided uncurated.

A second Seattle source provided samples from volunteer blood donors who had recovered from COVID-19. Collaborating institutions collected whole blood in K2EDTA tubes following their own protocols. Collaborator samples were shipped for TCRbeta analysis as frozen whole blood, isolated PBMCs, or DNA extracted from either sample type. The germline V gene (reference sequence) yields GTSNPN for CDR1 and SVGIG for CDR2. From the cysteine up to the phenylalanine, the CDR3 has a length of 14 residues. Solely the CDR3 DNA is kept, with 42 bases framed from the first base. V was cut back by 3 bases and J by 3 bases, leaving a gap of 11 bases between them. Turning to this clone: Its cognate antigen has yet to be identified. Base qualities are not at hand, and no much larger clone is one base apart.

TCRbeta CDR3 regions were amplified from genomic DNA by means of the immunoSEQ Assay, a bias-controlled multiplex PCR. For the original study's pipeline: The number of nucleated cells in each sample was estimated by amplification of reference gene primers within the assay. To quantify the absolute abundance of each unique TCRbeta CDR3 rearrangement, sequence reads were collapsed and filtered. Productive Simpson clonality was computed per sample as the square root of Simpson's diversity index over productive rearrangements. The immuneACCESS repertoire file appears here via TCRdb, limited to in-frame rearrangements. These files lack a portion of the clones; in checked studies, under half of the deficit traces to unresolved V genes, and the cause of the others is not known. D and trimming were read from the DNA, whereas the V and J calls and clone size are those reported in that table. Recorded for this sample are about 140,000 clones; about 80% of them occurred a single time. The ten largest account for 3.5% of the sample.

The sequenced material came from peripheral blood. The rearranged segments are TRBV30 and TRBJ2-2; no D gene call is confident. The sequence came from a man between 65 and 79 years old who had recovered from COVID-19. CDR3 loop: CAWSFGSDTGELFF. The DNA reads TGTGCCTGGAGCTTCGGGTCCGACACCGGGGAGCTGTTTTTT.